These T cell receptor beta chains were read from a single sample in a study of cytomegalovirus exposure and HLA in healthy donors. Method: immunoSEQ multiplex PCR; TCRdb's copy keeps in-frame clones and lacks some. The repertoire consists of some 110,000 clones, with about 79% occurring once and the leading ten covering approximately 3.1%. The sample was PBMCs. These receptor sequences come from a woman in her late teens or twenties in good health and CMV-seropositive. Both conserved end residues are trimmed from each CDR3. The size entry is marked missing in some rows and otherwise reads once, few, many or a size class.

cdr3_aa v_call clone_size
ASTLDRGRETQY TRBV28 NA
ASSATGVGTGELF TRBV5-4 NA
ASSLGSTYEQY TRBV7-9 NA
ASSPARWTEAF TRBV6-5 NA
ASSSRQGSQTGELF TRBV11-2 NA
ASSLGTGTGEMHEQY TRBV5-5 NA
ASSLVGQGNVYNEQF TRBV7-9 few
ASSKRRDSSYNEQF TRBV21-1 NA
ASSLVRVGNTEAF TRBV5-1 few
ASSLNLQGRYGYT TRBV5-4 NA
ASSYGQGANEKLF TRBV6-6 NA
ASSSQGYTEAF TRBV19 NA
ASSDGDTLEAF TRBV10-1 few
ASGFAGGETQY TRBV12-5 NA
AWRKGGYT TRBV30 NA
ASSPIAGYFSRTQY TRBV27 once
ASSQTGPSKNIQY TRBV5-1 once
ASSLQGSYNEQF TRBV5-6 NA
ASSKGDPLLWEGCNEQF TRBV21-1 NA
ASSNDRLGRYGYT TRBV25-1 NA
ASKDRVIPDQPQH TRBV2 few
ASTEIGVIRYGYT TRBV2 NA
ASSFRQGGDTQY TRBV7-6 NA
ASSLRPTQGTNEKLF TRBV7-8 NA
ASLPYWYDSEAF TRBV6-6 NA
ASSPVEGGPLLTGELF TRBV19 NA
ASSLSGRPWGETQY TRBV2 NA
ASSPGQGAYEQY TRBV5-6 NA
ASSFATSGISYEQY TRBV7-8 NA
ASSFRLGGDEQF TRBV6-6 NA
ASSMRGQGASDTQY TRBV19 NA
ASSLAASDSSNQPQH TRBV7-9 once
ASRTDTGELF TRBV25-1 NA
ASSLDVTGGTGELF TRBV5-1 NA
ASSLRQSSYEQY TRBV4-1 few
ASSGVGAGEETQY TRBV25-1 NA
ASSLRPGGDQPQH TRBV27 few
ASSHPREKETQY TRBV4-1 NA
ASSLSSSPGYT TRBV5-1 NA
ASSYGTGKYYEQY TRBV5-1 NA
ASSPPLAKNIQY TRBV4-1 NA
AYRLLVGGRGQFDYGYT TRBV30 NA
ASSPGLAAYEQY TRBV5-4 few
ASSLTIVAFPYEQY TRBV7-9 NA
ASSQDWEGAEQY TRBV4-2 NA
AWSTGAANTEAF TRBV30 few
AISDSGGWAQETQY TRBV10-3 NA
ASGPGYSSGNTIY TRBV2 NA
ASSERTSGQETQY TRBV2 NA
ASSPGEGGQPQH TRBV5-8 once
ASRPGQINTEAF TRBV5-1 NA
ASSGAGAQY TRBV9 once
ASSPGEVGTEAF TRBV5-1 NA
ASSLWGTSEQY TRBV5-4 NA
ASTHQGNTGELF TRBV5-1 NA
ASSIPGASDTQY TRBV19 NA
ASSLKGTGILPNYGYT TRBV27 NA
ASSRPGTANTEAF TRBV11-1 once
ASSVGQVVEAF TRBV2 NA
ASSFGTLTTSTDTQY TRBV5-4 NA